Detailed here is one T cell receptor beta chain. Its target is not known. This sample was taken from a study of beta chain features in type 1 diabetes. Findings and caveats of the study: Among patients with Type 1 diabetes, TCRB CDR3s were moderately but significantly shorter in every one of the four CD4+ subsets.

CDR1 and CDR2 from the germline V gene are MNHNS and SASEGT. The V and J ends lost 10 bases and 0 bases respectively, with 6 bases between them. This CDR3 contains 11 residues. All of the isolated RNA was reverse transcribed, so expressed TCRB transcripts were sequenced. Repertoires were generated with immunoSEQ multiplex PCR, while TCRdb's copy carries only in-frame clones and drops some. The table has roughly 150,000 clones, 6.5% to 10% seen once; the top ten hold more than 0.5%. This chain connects TRBV6-1 to TRBJ2-5, with D uncertain. The receptor was isolated from a woman aged 18-29 years with type 1 diabetes. Sequencing was performed on central memory CD4+ T cells from blood. CDR3 in DNA: TGTGCCACCCGGGACCAAGAGACCCAGTACTTC. It is translated as CATRDQETQYF.